Listed below are T cell receptor beta chains from one sample, sequenced in a study of cytomegalovirus exposure and HLA in healthy donors. Libraries were prepared by immunoSEQ multiplex PCR; TCRdb keeps only in-frame clonotypes and omits some of them. The sample consists of about 90,000 clones, approximately 65% of them appearing once. The source material was PBMCs. The receptors stem from a man younger than 40 in good health and CMV-seronegative. Both conserved end residues are part of each CDR3. D genes are given only for firm matches. Expanded clones get a size class; other rows say once, few or many, or leave the size out.

v_gene,abundance,d_gene,j_gene,CDR3nt,CDR3aa
TRBV5-1,NA,TRBD1,TRBJ2-4,TGCGCCAGCAGCCCCGGGACAGTAGCCAAAAACATTCAGTACTTC,CASSPGTVAKNIQYF
TRBV7-9,NA,NA,TRBJ2-7,TGTGCCAGCAGCTTCCCCGGGACCTACGAGCAGTACTTC,CASSFPGTYEQYF
TRBV7-2,NA,TRBD2,TRBJ2-7,TGTGCCAGCAGCTTACTGGGCGGGGGACCCGGGTACGAGCAGTACTTC,CASSLLGGGPGYEQYF
TRBV5-1,few,NA,TRBJ1-1,TGCGCCAGCAGCTTGGACGCGGGGGTGAACACTGAAGCTTTCTTT,CASSLDAGVNTEAFF
TRBV9,once,NA,TRBJ2-2,TGTGCCAGCAGCTTCAGCGAGAACACCGGGGAGCTGTTTTTT,CASSFSENTGELFF
TRBV5-4,NA,NA,TRBJ2-1,TGTGCCAGCAGCTTGGAAGTAGGGGGCTCCTACAATGAGCAGTTCTTC,CASSLEVGGSYNEQFF
TRBV6-5,NA,NA,TRBJ2-1,TGTGCCAGCAGTACCCCCGGCAGGGGGGATGAGCAGTTCTTC,CASSTPGRGDEQFF
TRBV4-1,once,NA,TRBJ2-1,TGCGCCAGCAGCCAACAGGGGCTGCCATTGGGCAATGAGCAGTTCTTC,CASSQQGLPLGNEQFF
TRBV7-9,NA,TRBD2,TRBJ2-3,TGTTCCAGCAGCCAGACTAGCGGTACGCAGTATTTT,CSSSQTSGTQYF
TRBV27,NA,TRBD1,TRBJ2-3,TGTGCCAGCAGTTTATTAGTAGGGACAGGGGACATTCCAAGCACAGATACGCAGTATTTT,CASSLLVGTGDIPSTDTQYF
TRBV5-4,NA,TRBD1,TRBJ2-7,TGTGCCAGCAGCTTGAAGCTACCCGGGACAGCACCCTACGAGCAGTACTTC,CASSLKLPGTAPYEQYF
TRBV6-5,NA,TRBD2,TRBJ2-1,TGTGCCAGCAGTTCCCCTAGCGGGGGGGACTACAATGAGCAGTTCTTC,CASSSPSGGDYNEQFF
TRBV27,NA,NA,TRBJ2-2,TGTGCCAGCAGTCTACTTAGCACCGGGGATACGCTGTTTTTT,CASSLLSTGDTLFF
TRBV7-6,once,NA,TRBJ2-7,TGTGCCAGCAGCTTGACTCAGGGGGGTAACGAGCAGTACTTC,CASSLTQGGNEQYF
TRBV6-5,NA,TRBD1,TRBJ1-6,TGTGCCAGCACCCCACAGGGGACCTATAATTCACCCCTCCACTTT,CASTPQGTYNSPLHF